The source of this T cell receptor beta chain is a study of blood T cell repertoires in COVID-19. Study summary: Sites in the United States, Italy and Spain provided acute and convalescent COVID-19 samples. In each case, the material was cDNA or gDNA derived from T cells, B-cell-depleted T cells, or PBMCs.

Trimming removed 6 bases at V and 0 bases at J, with 16 bases between. From germline, CDR1 is SQVTM and CDR2 ANQGSEA. The CDR3 covers 15 residues. Recruits, aged roughly 18 to 100 years, lived in 20 to 30 US areas. Per the original data handling: The authors estimated nucleated cell counts from reference gene primer amplification. The protocol was immunoSEQ multiplex PCR, while the TCRdb copy is restricted to in-frame clones and leaves out a portion. V, J and clone size reflect that table, while D and trimming were determined from the DNA. The sample records 200,000 to 250,000 clones, around nine tenths being singletons.

The TCR originated in a woman in her forties or fifties with acute COVID-19. Material: PBMCs or T cells enriched from blood (not recorded which). The chain employs TRBV29-1 and TRBJ2-3; TRBD1 might be the D (6 bases). This CDR3 reads CSVVRGLPSTDTQYF. CDR3 coding DNA: TGCAGCGTCGTCAGGGGATTACCTAGCACAGATACGCAGTATTTT.